This TCR beta chain stems from a study of T cells expressing NK-cell markers. TCRdb re-called the 5' RACE reads; one entry per CDR3 protein, DNA not given. In total, the table holds roughly 420,000 distinct CDR3 sequences. CDR1 is DFQATT, CDR2 SNEGSKA, per germline (reference sequence). This CDR3 is built from 16 residues. The sequenced material came from blood T cells: a sorted CD56 or NKG2C T cell subset, CD4+ or CD8+ T cells, or bulk PBMC T cells (not recorded which). This receptor was identified in a woman between 18 and 70 years old in good health. V usage is TRBV20-1 and J usage is TRBJ2-5; TCRdb proposes TRBD1, but this gene call is untestable without DNA. The CDR3 loop is CSALRTGGSFGGTQYF.